The 30 T cell receptor beta chains listed next were all sequenced from one sample in a study of blood T cell repertoires in COVID-19. Assay used: immunoSEQ multiplex PCR; TCRdb lists only in-frame clones, some missing. Here the sample spans roughly 70,000 clones, just under 80% being singletons. Material for sequencing was peripheral blood. These receptors were obtained from a human donor in a cohort sampled during active COVID-19.

The chain carries TRBV11-2 and TRBJ1-6; a weak D match, TRBD1 (5 bases). V shed 5 bases and J shed 10 bases, with 15 bases lying between them. This CDR3 is built from 14 residues. Germline V lookup: CDR1 SGHAT, CDR2 FQNNGV. Here the CDR3 reads CASSDAGWRSPLHF. The DNA of the CDR3 is TGTGCCAGCAGCGACGCAGGGTGGAGATCACCCCTCCACTTT.

The chain carries TRBV24-1 and TRBJ1-2; D not certain. Germline V gene sequence: CDR1 KGHDR, CDR2 SFDVKD. Trimming removed 4 bases at V and 7 bases at J, with 15 bases between. The CDR3 runs 14 residues. The DNA for the CDR3 is TGTGCCACCAGTGAAGCGACGGCGGGAGGTGGCTACACCTTC. Protein product: CATSEATAGGGYTF.

The count of this clone is one. J is TRBJ2-3 and V is TRBV19, with D uncertain. Germline-derived CDR1 and CDR2 are LNHDA and SQIVND (reference sequence). The ends were cut back, 4 bases at V and 2 bases at J, with 13 bases in the middle. The CDR3 runs 15 residues. CDR3 bases: TGTGCCAGTAGTAGTTCAGCGTCTCTCACAGATACGCAGTATTTT. Translated: CASSSSASLTDTQYF.

The V and J genes are TRBV24-1 and TRBJ2-1; D unresolved. The CDR3 sequence is 14 residues long. Germline V gives CDR1 KGHDR, CDR2 SFDVKD. Trimming left V 2 bases short and J 4 bases short, with 8 bases between. For the CDR3, the DNA is TGTGCCACCAGTGATTCGGGTGGGTACAATGAGCAGTTCTTC. It codes for CATSDSGGYNEQFF.

This clone was counted only a few times. The CDR3 coding sequence is TGTGCCAGCAGTTTTTCAGGTAATCAGCCCCAGCATTTT. Its protein is CASSFSGNQPQHF. This chain uses TRBV6-5 with TRBJ1-5, with no clear D. The CDR3 extends over 13 amino acids. Trimming took off 4 bases at V and 4 bases at J, with 8 bases between the two ends. Germline assignment: CDR1 MNHEY and CDR2 SVGAGI.

The V gene is TRBV5-4, the J gene TRBJ2-1, with TRBD2 as a possible D gene (5 bases). CDR3 length equals 13 residues. Germline CDR1 reads SGHNT; CDR2 reads YYREEE (reference sequence). Trimming removed 0 bases from V and 8 bases from J, with 9 bases in between. The CDR3 is CASSLALAHEQFF. The CDR3 region has the DNA TGTGCCAGCAGCTTGGCCCTAGCACATGAGCAGTTCTTC.

The chain couples TRBV4-1 to TRBJ2-1; 8 bases are shared with TRBD2. The V and J ends lost 5 bases and 0 bases, in that order; junction bases with no gene match: 9. The CDR3 has 17 amino acids. The V gene's germline CDR1 is MGHRA and CDR2 YSYEKL. DNA for the CDR3: TGCGCCAGCAGCTTAGGGCTAGCGGGCGGCTCCTACAATGAGCAGTTCTTC. This encodes CASSLGLAGGSYNEQFF.

This chain links TRBV29-1 with TRBJ2-5; TRBD2 aligns across 8 bases. The CDR3 is 13 amino acids. J was trimmed by 6 bases and V by 6 bases; bases with no gene match: 9. Per germline, CDR1 SQVTM and CDR2 ANQGSEA. Written as DNA, the CDR3 is TGCAGCGTCCGTCCCTCGGGGGGGAAGACCCAGTACTTC. This encodes CSVRPSGGKTQYF.

V and J are TRBV28 and TRBJ2-6, with a tentative D call TRBD2 (7 bases). Trimming removed 3 bases at V and 1 base at J, with 10 bases between. Germline CDR1 reads MDHEN; CDR2 reads SYDVKM. The length of the CDR3 is 16 residues. The DNA for the CDR3 is TGTGCCAGCAGTTTGGGGGGGCTTTCTGGGGCCAACGTCCTGACTTTC. Translation gives CASSLGGLSGANVLTF.

The chain carries TRBV5-1 and TRBJ2-2; 7 nucleotides match TRBD1. J was trimmed by 5 bases and V by 4 bases; bases with no gene match: 14. Germline V CDR1 and CDR2: SGHRS, YFSETQ. The CDR3 runs to 17 residues. The CDR3 bases are TGCGCCAGCAGCAGGGGACAGTCAGGGGTGAGGACCGGGGAGCTGTTTTTT. Translation: CASSRGQSGVRTGELFF. Full variable domain (rest looked up from reference TRBV5-1 and TRBJ2-2): KAGVTQTPRYLIKTRGQQVTLSCSPISGHRSVSWYQQTPGQGLQFLFEYFSETQRNKGNFPGRFSGRQFSNSRSEMNVSTLELGDSALYLCASSRGQSGVRTGELFFGEGSRLTVL.

The chain carries TRBV9 and TRBJ2-1; maybe TRBD2 (6 bases). The CDR3 length is 15 residues. Germline V gene data show CDR1 as SGDLS and CDR2 as YYNGEE. With 2 bases removed from V and 9 bases from J, the gap between germline ends came to 18 bases. The CDR3 DNA reads as TGTGCCAGCAGCGTTGGACCGGGAGATCATGGTGAGCAGTTCTTC. Translating gives CASSVGPGDHGEQFF.

The sample holds many counts of this clone. The chain combines TRBV19 with TRBJ2-6; D is perhaps TRBD2 (5 bases). The germline V gene has CDR1 LNHDA and CDR2 SQIVND (reference sequence). CDR3 length: 15 residues. V lost 3 bases to trimming and J lost 2 bases, with 8 bases between them. CDR3 region: CASSMRGPGANVLTF. The DNA of the CDR3 is TGTGCCAGTAGTATGAGAGGGCCTGGGGCCAACGTCCTGACTTTC.

The gene calls are TRBV12-3 or TRBV12-4 and TRBJ2-5; D unresolved. Trimming removed 3 bases at V and 9 bases at J, with 8 bases between. The CDR3 runs 11 residues. This CDR3 is CASSFLGAQYF. In DNA form, the CDR3 reads TGTGCCAGCAGTTTCCTCGGAGCCCAGTACTTC.

V is TRBV19 and J is TRBJ2-5; TRBD2 aligns across 8 bases. CDR3 length: 15 residues. V shed 5 bases and J 4 bases; nucleotides not matched to a gene: 9. Per the germline V gene, CDR1 is LNHDA and CDR2 is SQIVND (reference sequence). This chain's CDR3 is CASSPGPGLGETQYF. The DNA of the CDR3 is TGTGCCAGTAGTCCAGGACCGGGACTAGGAGAGACCCAGTACTTC.

V gene TRBV7-9 combines with J gene TRBJ2-1; 9 bases align to TRBD2. This CDR3 contains 16 residues. The V segment lost 1 base and the J segment 3 bases; nucleotides outside the gene matches: 4. The germline gives CDR1 SEHNR, CDR2 FQNEAQ (reference sequence). Written as DNA, the CDR3 is TGTGCCAGCAGCTTAGATGTACTAGCGGGCTACAATGAGCAGTTCTTC. It yields the protein CASSLDVLAGYNEQFF.

The chain is built from TRBV6-5 and TRBJ2-7, with 8 bases that match TRBD2. Per the germline V gene, CDR1 is MNHEY and CDR2 is SVGAGI. The CDR3 length is 16 residues. J was trimmed by 0 bases and V by 0 bases; bases with no gene match: 4. The CDR3 here is CASSYSSAGVSYEQYF. CDR3 nucleotides: TGTGCCAGCAGTTACTCTTCAGCGGGAGTCTCCTACGAGCAGTACTTC.

CDR3 sequence (DNA): TGTGCCAGCAGCTCACCCGGGACTCCTTACACCTACGAGCAGTACTTC. This encodes CASSSPGTPYTYEQYF. J is TRBJ2-7 and V is TRBV7-9; perhaps TRBD2 as D (6 bases). The CDR3 is 16 residues long. V lost 4 bases and J 2 bases, leaving 18 bases between the germline ends. Germline assignment: CDR1 SEHNR and CDR2 FQNEAQ (reference sequence).

This chain joins TRBV4-1 and TRBJ2-1; 7 bases are shared with TRBD1. The germline gives CDR1 MGHRA, CDR2 YSYEKL. The V gene end was trimmed by 0 bases and the J gene end by 10 bases; junction bases not matched to a gene: 3. The CDR3 totals 13 residues. CDR3 region: CASSQEGQTEQFF. DNA of the CDR3: TGCGCCAGCAGCCAAGAGGGACAGACCGAGCAGTTCTTC.

In its sample, this clone was seen a few times. V and J are TRBV5-1 and TRBJ1-1; no firm D call. V was cut by 1 base and J by 3 bases, with 7 bases left in between. This CDR3 is built from 13 residues. Germline V gene sequence: CDR1 SGHRS, CDR2 YFSETQ. Here the CDR3 DNA reads TGCGCCAGCAGCTTGAAACCGGACACTGAAGCTTTCTTT. It specifies CASSLKPDTEAFF.

This clone has only a few counts. The CDR3 protein is CASSQLRQGYSPLHF. CDR3 sequence (DNA): TGCGCCAGCAGTCAACTTAGACAGGGCTATTCACCCCTCCACTTT. The chain combines TRBV23-1 with TRBJ1-6, with TRBD1 identical over 7 bases. TRBV23-1 is an open reading frame whose function is uncertain. There are 15 residues in the CDR3. V shed 2 bases, J shed 8 bases, and the junction held 6 bases outside the gene matches.

V and J are TRBV5-5 and TRBJ2-5; TRBD1 matches at 7 bases. The CDR3 is 15 amino acids. Trimming cost V 2 bases and J 5 bases; bases outside gene matches: 9. Per germline, CDR1 SGHKS and CDR2 YYEKEE (reference sequence). The CDR3 spells CASSFPGLRGETQYF. For the CDR3, the DNA is TGTGCCAGCAGCTTCCCCGGGCTCAGGGGGGAGACCCAGTACTTC.

The chain carries TRBV6-2 or TRBV6-3 and TRBJ2-7; TRBD2 matches at 9 bases. There are 14 residues in the CDR3. With V trimmed by 5 bases and J by 4 bases, 6 bases remained unmatched. Germline values: CDR1 MNHEY, CDR2 SVGEGT. CDR3 loop: CASSRISGSYEQYF. CDR3 sequence (DNA): TGTGCCAGCAGTCGGATTAGCGGGAGTTACGAGCAGTACTTC.

This rearrangement joins TRBV5-8 to TRBJ2-3, with 12 bases fitting TRBD2. CDR1 is SGHTS, CDR2 YDEGEE, per germline. After removal of 9 bases from V and 2 bases from J, the junction contained 7 bases not matched to a gene. This CDR3 is built from 15 residues. CDR3 region: CAIRTSGANTDTQYF. CDR3 bases: TGTGCCATCCGGACTAGCGGGGCTAACACAGATACGCAGTATTTT. Looking up the rest from reference TRBV5-8 and TRBJ2-3 gives the full variable domain: EAGVTQSPTHLIKTRGQQATLRCSPISGHTSVYWYQQALGLGLQFLLWYDEGEERNRGNFPPRFSGRQFPNYSSELNVNALELEDSALYLCAIRTSGANTDTQYFGPGTRLTVL.

J is TRBJ2-4 and V is TRBV7-3; 9 bases are shared with TRBD2. This CDR3 has 15 amino acids. Germline V lookup: CDR1 SGHTA, CDR2 FQGTGA. Losses at the gene ends were 5 bases for V and 1 base for J; bases not matched to a gene: 3. The CDR3 spells CASSIGTSAKNIQYF. The CDR3 region has the DNA TGTGCCAGCAGCATCGGGACTAGCGCCAAAAACATTCAGTACTTC.

This chain uses TRBV2 with TRBJ1-6; TRBD1 aligns across 9 bases. Germline CDR1 and CDR2: SNHLY and FYNNEI. Germline trimming cut 6 bases from V and 7 bases from J; bases unmatched to any gene: 7. The CDR3 covers 15 residues. The CDR3 DNA reads as TGTGCCAGCAGGGGCGGGACAGGGCACAATTCACCCCTCCACTTT. It is translated as CASRGGTGHNSPLHF.

The rearrangement links TRBV9 to TRBJ2-5; D is possibly TRBD1 (6 bases). Deletions cut 2 bases from V and 4 bases from J, with 12 bases between. Germline V gives CDR1 SGDLS, CDR2 YYNGEE. The CDR3 runs to 14 residues. The CDR3 loop is CASSVTGGGETQYF. Here the CDR3 DNA reads TGTGCCAGCAGCGTGACAGGTGGGGGAGAGACCCAGTACTTC.

This clone was seen only a few times. CDR3: CASSLLTGSNEQFF. In DNA, the CDR3 is TGTGCCAGCAGTTTACTGACAGGGTCCAATGAGCAGTTCTTC. The rearrangement links TRBV27 to TRBJ2-1, with TRBD1 matching 7 bases. Germline V gives CDR1 MNHEY, CDR2 SMNVEV (reference sequence). V shed 2 bases and J 6 bases; nucleotides not matched to a gene: 4. CDR3 length: 14 amino acids.

The chain carries TRBV5-1 and TRBJ2-5; 10 nucleotides align to TRBD2. Germline CDR1 is SGHRS and CDR2 is YFSETQ. The junction had 6 bases not matched to a gene; V was cut back by 2 bases and J by 5 bases. The CDR3 extends over 15 amino acids. Written as DNA, the CDR3 is TGCGCCAGCAGCTTCTCTAGCGGGAGAGTCGAGACCCAGTACTTC. Amino acid sequence: CASSFSSGRVETQYF. Full variable domain (remainder filled in from reference TRBV5-1 and TRBJ2-5): KAGVTQTPRYLIKTRGQQVTLSCSPISGHRSVSWYQQTPGQGLQFLFEYFSETQRNKGNFPGRFSGRQFSNSRSEMNVSTLELGDSALYLCASSFSSGRVETQYFGPGTRLLVL.

This clone came up a few times. The V and J genes are TRBV24-1 and TRBJ2-7, with D perhaps TRBD1 (6 bases). The CDR3 is 17 amino acids. Trimming pared 3 bases from V and 3 bases from J, leaving 20 bases between. In germline, CDR1 is KGHDR, CDR2 SFDVKD. The CDR3 nucleotides read TGTGCCACCAGTGATGCAGAATCGACAGGAGGCCTCTACGAGCAGTACTTC. This sequence encodes CATSDAESTGGLYEQYF.

This sequence joins TRBV6-6 and TRBJ2-1, with a tentative D call TRBD2 (5 bases). Germline loops: CDR1 MNHNY, CDR2 SVGAGI (reference sequence). The CDR3 covers 13 residues. Between the trimmed V and J ends, which lost 4 bases and 8 bases, there was a span of 12 bases. CDR3 nucleotide sequence: TGTGCCAGCAGTTTAGGACTGATGGATGAGCAGTTCTTC. This sequence encodes CASSLGLMDEQFF.